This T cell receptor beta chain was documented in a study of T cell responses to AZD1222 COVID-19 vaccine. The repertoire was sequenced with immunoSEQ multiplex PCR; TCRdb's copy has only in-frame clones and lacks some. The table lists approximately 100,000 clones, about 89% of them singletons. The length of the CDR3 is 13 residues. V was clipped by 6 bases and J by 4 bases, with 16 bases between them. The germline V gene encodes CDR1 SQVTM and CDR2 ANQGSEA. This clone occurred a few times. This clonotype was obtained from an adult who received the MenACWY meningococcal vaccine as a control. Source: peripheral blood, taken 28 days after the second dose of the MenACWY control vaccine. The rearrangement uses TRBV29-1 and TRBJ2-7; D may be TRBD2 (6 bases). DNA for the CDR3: TGCAGCGTCGGTTTACCGGGAGCTTACGAGCAGTACTTC. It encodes CSVGLPGAYEQYF.